This TCR beta chain was sequenced during a study of T cell changes during pregnancy in multiple sclerosis. Per germline, CDR1 LGHNA and CDR2 YSLEER. The CDR3 is made up of 14 amino acids. With 0 bases removed from V and 6 bases from J, the gap between germline ends came to 12 bases. Libraries were prepared by immunoSEQ multiplex PCR; TCRdb keeps only in-frame clonotypes and omits some of them. The table includes about 53,000 clones, 90% detected once. This chain connects TRBV4-3 to TRBJ2-7, with D perhaps matching TRBD1 (6 bases). The clonotype was recovered from a female donor with multiple sclerosis, enrolled in a pregnancy study. The specimen was CD8+ T cells from peripheral blood mononuclear cells, collected before pregnancy. CDR3 coding DNA: TGCGCCAGCAGCCAAGACAGGGGTATATTCGAGCAGTACTTC. It specifies CASSQDRGIFEQYF.